A selection of T cell receptor beta chains follows, all from one sample in a study of OX40 agonist ivuxolimab in advanced cancers. Method: immunoSEQ multiplex PCR; TCRdb's copy keeps in-frame clones and lacks some. The sample lists over 75,000 clones, 85% to 95% seen once, with approximately 0.39% in the top ten. The material sequenced was CD4+ or CD8+ T cells sorted from blood, taken in a trial of the OX40 agonist ivuxolimab. Source of these receptors: an adult with an advanced solid tumor such as melanoma, head and neck, liver or kidney cancer. Each CDR3 is given with its conserved first and last residue. A D gene is named only where the DNA matches it firmly. Expanded clones are given a class, and other clones once, few, many or no size at all.

J gene	D gene	clone size	V gene	CDR3 length	CDR3 protein	CDR3 DNA
TRBJ1-1	-	-	TRBV6-1	14	CASSDSPMNTEAFF	TGTGCCAGCAGTGACTCACCCATGAACACTGAAGCTTTCTTT
TRBJ2-3	TRBD2	-	TRBV7-2	15	CASSRSGTSSDTQYF	TGTGCCAGCAGCCGATCCGGGACTAGTTCAGATACGCAGTATTTT
TRBJ2-1	-	-	TRBV11-3	12	CASSLGIEKQFF	TGTGCCAGCAGCTTAGGTATCGAGAAGCAGTTCTTC
TRBJ2-1	-	-	TRBV6-5	14	CASSSLLARNEQFF	TGTGCCAGCAGTTCCCTCCTAGCGCGGAATGAGCAGTTCTTC
TRBJ1-5	TRBD1	-	TRBV7-2	16	CASSLAGTERAQPQHF	TGTGCCAGCAGCTTAGCTGGGACAGAAAGGGCTCAGCCCCAGCATTTT
TRBJ2-4	-	-	TRBV19	14	CASSIAGAVDIQYF	TGTGCCAGTAGTATTGCAGGGGCGGTAGACATTCAGTACTTC
TRBJ1-5	-	-	TRBV19	13	CASSVLLRQPQHF	TGTGCCAGTAGTGTTCTTTTGCGTCAGCCCCAGCATTTT
TRBJ2-7	TRBD1	few	TRBV7-8	11	CASSSQGMQYF	TGTGCCAGCAGCTCACAGGGGATGCAGTACTTC
TRBJ1-1	-	-	TRBV18	17	CASSRNPYQERGTEAFF	TGTGCCAGCTCACGGAATCCATATCAGGAACGTGGGACTGAAGCTTTCTTT
TRBJ2-7	-	-	TRBV5-6	14	CASSLVGSGYEQYF	TGTGCCAGCAGCTTGGTGGGTAGCGGCTACGAGCAGTACTTC
TRBJ2-2	-	-	TRBV2	14	CASRDRPNTGELFF	TGTGCCAGCAGGGACAGACCGAACACCGGGGAGCTGTTTTTT
TRBJ2-1	-	few	TRBV7-8	14	CASSLGSGVNEQFF	TGTGCCAGCAGCTTAGGTTCAGGTGTTAATGAGCAGTTCTTC
TRBJ1-1	-	-	TRBV19	18	CASSIDLGTASPDTEAFF	TGTGCCAGTAGTATAGATCTTGGGACGGCGAGTCCTGACACTGAAGCTTTCTTT